Each of the 6 T cell receptor beta chains below was sequenced from the same sample in a study of blood T cell repertoires in COVID-19. Sequenced by immunoSEQ multiplex PCR; TCRdb stores in-frame clones only, minus some. The repertoire has approximately 100,000 clones, 69% of them found once; the top ten carry roughly 6.2%. Specimen: peripheral blood. The receptors originated from a man older than 75 with acute or convalescent COVID-19.

The chain couples TRBV3-1 (or the pseudogene TRBV3-2) to TRBJ2-1; D not certain. This CDR3 region has 14 residues. Trimming shortened V by 5 bases and J by 0 bases, and 8 bases separated the two germline ends. Germline V gene sequence: CDR1 LGHDT, CDR2 YNNKEL (reference sequence). As DNA, the CDR3 is TGTGCCAGCAGCTCTAGAGTCTCCTACAATGAGCAGTTCTTC. This encodes CASSSRVSYNEQFF.

The V call is TRBV10-2, the J call TRBJ2-2, with D possibly being TRBD2 (7 bases). In germline, CDR1 is WSHSY, CDR2 SAAADI. V lost 7 bases to trimming and J lost 4 bases, with 16 bases between them. The CDR3 is made up of 15 amino acids. Here the CDR3 reads CASTGGQGRTGELFF. The CDR3 DNA reads TGCGCCAGCACCGGGGGGCAGGGGCGCACCGGGGAGCTGTTTTTT.

Comment on this clone: Other DNA sequences within the sample encode an identical CDR3. This sequence joins TRBV18 and TRBJ1-5, with TRBD1 matching over 10 bases. This CDR3 is built from 14 residues. Germline V CDR1 and CDR2: KGHSH, LQKENI. The ends lost 2 bases at V and 5 bases at J; junction bases unmatched: 0. CDR3: CASSPGQGDQPQHF. In nucleotides, the CDR3 is TGTGCCAGCTCACCAGGACAGGGGGATCAGCCCCAGCATTTT.

The chain uses TRBV20-1 and TRBJ2-3; D is undetermined. V was trimmed by 3 bases and J by 3 bases, leaving 13 bases between them. Germline CDR1 DFQATT, CDR2 SNEGSKA (reference sequence). The CDR3 has 14 residues. CDR3 residues: CSASKVHSTDTQYF. The CDR3 coding sequence is TGCAGTGCTAGTAAAGTTCACTCAACAGATACGCAGTATTTT.

This chain joins TRBV7-7 and TRBJ2-1; TRBD2 matches 13 bases. V lost 4 bases to trimming and J lost 10 bases; unmatched junction nucleotides: 7. Germline lookup yields CDR1 SSHAT and CDR2 FNYEAQ (reference sequence). The CDR3 is 15 residues long. CDR3 residues: CASSSGLAGVDEQFF. CDR3 nucleotide sequence: TGTGCCAGCAGCTCAGGACTAGCGGGAGTCGACGAGCAGTTCTTC.

This chain connects TRBV5-1 to TRBJ2-2; maybe TRBD1 (6 bases). Germline V lookup: CDR1 SGHRS, CDR2 YFSETQ. V was cut by 4 bases and J by 3 bases, with 13 bases left in between. The CDR3 has 15 amino acids. CDR3 in amino acids: CASSAYRVDTGELFF. DNA of the CDR3: TGCGCCAGCAGCGCTTACAGGGTGGACACCGGGGAGCTGTTTTTT. The full variable domain, with the rest looked up from reference TRBV5-1 and TRBJ2-2, is KAGVTQTPRYLIKTRGQQVTLSCSPISGHRSVSWYQQTPGQGLQFLFEYFSETQRNKGNFPGRFSGRQFSNSRSEMNVSTLELGDSALYLCASSAYRVDTGELFFGEGSRLTVL.